The clone carrying this T cell receptor (beta chain) has just a few counts. The data derive from a study of T cell repertoires in cytomegalovirus infection. Each CDR3 protein is one row after TCRdb ran MiXCR on the reads. Among 150,000 to 160,000 distinct CDR3 sequences listed, about a quarter were seen once. Germline V gives CDR1 SGHRS, CDR2 YFSETQ. Trimming took 5 bases from V and 0 from J, leaving 12 bases between them. CDR3 length equals 14 residues. The receptor's source is a human donor in good health (CMV status not recorded). Some clones in this sample may be carry-over from other donors' samples. The rearrangement uses TRBV5-1 and TRBJ2-7, with unresolved D. Sequencing was done on a sample of PBMCs. CDR3 bases: TGCGCCAGCAGGAAGGCGGTGAGCTCCTACGAGCAGTACTTC. This translates into CASRKAVSSYEQYF.